Listed below are T cell receptor beta chains from one sample, sequenced in a study of blood T cell repertoires in COVID-19. Assay used: immunoSEQ multiplex PCR; TCRdb lists only in-frame clones, some missing. The sample includes tens of thousands of clones, approximately 80% of them seen just once. Material: peripheral blood. These receptors originate from an older man with active or convalescent COVID-19. The CDR3 runs from the conserved cysteine through the conserved F or W. A D gene is named only where the DNA matches it firmly. Size is stated for part of the rows, as once, few or many counts, or as a class when the clone is expanded.

d_gene: -; abundance: -; v_gene: TRBV7-9; j_gene: TRBJ1-2; CDR3aa: CASSFGRVTGYTF; CDR3nt: TGTGCCAGCAGCTTCGGTCGGGTAACTGGCTACACCTTC
d_gene: TRBD2; abundance: -; v_gene: TRBV11-2; j_gene: TRBJ2-1; CDR3aa: CASSVAGTSGGLLFF; CDR3nt: TGTGCCAGCAGCGTTGCCGGGACTAGCGGGGGCCTGTTGTTCTTC
d_gene: -; abundance: once; v_gene: TRBV19; j_gene: TRBJ1-6; CDR3aa: CASSIGSYNSPLHF; CDR3nt: TGTGCCAGTAGTATCGGGAGCTATAATTCACCCCTCCACTTT
d_gene: TRBD1; abundance: -; v_gene: TRBV29-1; j_gene: TRBJ2-1; CDR3aa: CSVDFDRGIKNEQFF; CDR3nt: TGCAGCGTTGACTTCGACAGGGGGATAAAGAATGAGCAGTTCTTC
d_gene: TRBD2; abundance: -; v_gene: TRBV7-3; j_gene: TRBJ2-5; CDR3aa: CASSPVAGVGETQYF; CDR3nt: TGTGCCAGCAGCCCTGTAGCGGGAGTGGGGGAGACCCAGTACTTC
d_gene: -; abundance: -; v_gene: TRBV7-3; j_gene: TRBJ2-2; CDR3aa: CASSLRRKNSGTGELFF; CDR3nt: TGTGCCAGCAGCTTAAGACGCAAGAACTCAGGGACCGGGGAGCTGTTTTTT
d_gene: TRBD1; abundance: -; v_gene: TRBV18; j_gene: TRBJ1-4; CDR3aa: CASSDRGLGNEKLFF; CDR3nt: TGTGCCAGCTCGGACAGGGGTTTAGGAAATGAAAAACTGTTTTTT
d_gene: -; abundance: few; v_gene: TRBV29-1; j_gene: TRBJ1-4; CDR3aa: CSAQEPGQSLFF; CDR3nt: TGCAGCGCCCAAGAACCGGGACAAAGTCTGTTTTTT
d_gene: TRBD2; abundance: -; v_gene: TRBV18; j_gene: TRBJ2-7; CDR3aa: CASSPLRTSGRVQHEQYF; CDR3nt: TGTGCCAGCTCACCACTTAGGACTAGCGGGAGGGTTCAACACGAGCAGTACTTC
d_gene: TRBD1; abundance: -; v_gene: TRBV9; j_gene: TRBJ1-1; CDR3aa: CASSATGGNTEAFF; CDR3nt: TGTGCCAGCAGCGCTACAGGGGGGAACACTGAAGCTTTCTTT
d_gene: -; abundance: few; v_gene: TRBV27; j_gene: TRBJ2-3; CDR3aa: CASTTRGASSFLDTQYF; CDR3nt: TGTGCCAGCACCACCCGGGGGGCCTCATCCTTCCTCGATACGCAGTATTTT
d_gene: TRBD1; abundance: -; v_gene: TRBV5-1; j_gene: TRBJ1-2; CDR3aa: CASSVQGGGGYTF; CDR3nt: TGCGCCAGCAGCGTCCAAGGGGGCGGGGGCTACACCTTC
d_gene: TRBD1; abundance: few; v_gene: TRBV19; j_gene: TRBJ1-6; CDR3aa: CASSSGTGDYNSPLHF; CDR3nt: TGTGCCAGTAGTTCCGGGACAGGGGACTATAATTCACCCCTCCACTTT